This TCR beta chain was documented in a study of cytotoxic CD8 clonotypes in ibrutinib-treated CLL. Data came from immunoSEQ multiplex PCR; TCRdb stores just in-frame clones and leaves some out. The table includes roughly 200,000 clones, roughly three quarters detected once. CDR3 length equals 15 residues. After removal of 3 bases from V and 4 bases from J, the junction contained 6 bases not matched to a gene. Germline V CDR1 and CDR2: LNHDA, SQIVND (reference sequence). The sequence came from a human donor with chronic lymphocytic leukemia. This specimen consisted of PBMCs, obtained after 12 months of ibrutinib treatment. V and J are TRBV19 and TRBJ2-1; TRBD1 matches 7 bases. CDR3 sequence (DNA): TGTGCCAGTAGTATGACAGGGAGCGCGTACAATGAGCAGTTCTTC. Translation: CASSMTGSAYNEQFF.